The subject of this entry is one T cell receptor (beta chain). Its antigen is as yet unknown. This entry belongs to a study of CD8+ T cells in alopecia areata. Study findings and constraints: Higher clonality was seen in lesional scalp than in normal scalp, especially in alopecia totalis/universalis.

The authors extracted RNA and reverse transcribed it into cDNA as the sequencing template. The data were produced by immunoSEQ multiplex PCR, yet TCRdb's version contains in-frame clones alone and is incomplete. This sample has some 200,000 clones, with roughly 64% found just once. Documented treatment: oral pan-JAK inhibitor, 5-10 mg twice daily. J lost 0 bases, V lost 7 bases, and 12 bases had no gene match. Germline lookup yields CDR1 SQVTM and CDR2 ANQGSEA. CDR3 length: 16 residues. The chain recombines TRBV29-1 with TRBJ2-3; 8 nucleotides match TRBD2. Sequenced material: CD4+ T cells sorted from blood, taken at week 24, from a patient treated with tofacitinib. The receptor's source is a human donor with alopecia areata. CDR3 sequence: CSARGGQAGSTDTQYF. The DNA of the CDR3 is TGCAGCGCCCGGGGGGGTCAGGCCGGAAGCACAGATACGCAGTATTTT.